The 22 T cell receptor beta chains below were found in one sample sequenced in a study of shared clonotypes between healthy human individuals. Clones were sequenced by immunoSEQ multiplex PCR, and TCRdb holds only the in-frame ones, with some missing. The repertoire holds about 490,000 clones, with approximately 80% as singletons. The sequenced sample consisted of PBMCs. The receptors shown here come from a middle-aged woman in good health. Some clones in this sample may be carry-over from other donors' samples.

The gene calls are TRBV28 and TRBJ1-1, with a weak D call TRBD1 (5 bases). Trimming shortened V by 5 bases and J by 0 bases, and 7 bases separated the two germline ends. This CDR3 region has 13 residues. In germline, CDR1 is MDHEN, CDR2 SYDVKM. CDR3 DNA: TGTGCCAGCAGTGACAGATTGAACACTGAAGCTTTCTTT. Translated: CASSDRLNTEAFF.

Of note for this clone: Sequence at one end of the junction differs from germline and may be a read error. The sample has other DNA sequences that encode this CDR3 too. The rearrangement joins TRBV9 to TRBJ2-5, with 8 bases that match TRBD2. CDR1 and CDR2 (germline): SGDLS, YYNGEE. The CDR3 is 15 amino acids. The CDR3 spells CASTRVGLAFETQYF. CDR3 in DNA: TGTGCCAGCACCCGAGTCGGACTAGCTTTTGAGACTCAGTACTTC.

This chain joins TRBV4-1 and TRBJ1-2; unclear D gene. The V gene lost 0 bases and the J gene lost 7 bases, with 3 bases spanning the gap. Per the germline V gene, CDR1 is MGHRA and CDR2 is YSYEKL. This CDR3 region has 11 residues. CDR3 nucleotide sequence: TGCGCCAGCAGCCAAGACGTTGGCTACACCTTC. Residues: CASSQDVGYTF.

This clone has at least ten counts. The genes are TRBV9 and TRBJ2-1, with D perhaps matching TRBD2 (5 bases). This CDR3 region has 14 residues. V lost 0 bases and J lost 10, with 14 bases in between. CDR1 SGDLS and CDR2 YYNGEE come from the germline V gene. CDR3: CASSVAEGKAEQFF. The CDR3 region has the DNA TGTGCCAGCAGCGTAGCCGAGGGTAAGGCAGAGCAGTTCTTC.

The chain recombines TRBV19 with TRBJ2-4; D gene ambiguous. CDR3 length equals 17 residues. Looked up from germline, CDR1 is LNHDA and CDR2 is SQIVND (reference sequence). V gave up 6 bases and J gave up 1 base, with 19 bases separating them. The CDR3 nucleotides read TGTGCCAGTAGATCTGTCCACTTGGACCCGGCCAAAAACATTCAGTACTTC. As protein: CASRSVHLDPAKNIQYF.

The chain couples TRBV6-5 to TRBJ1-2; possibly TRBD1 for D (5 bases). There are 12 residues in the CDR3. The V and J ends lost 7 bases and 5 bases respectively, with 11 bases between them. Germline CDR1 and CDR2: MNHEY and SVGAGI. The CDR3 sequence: CASTNEGYGYTF. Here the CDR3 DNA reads TGTGCCAGCACCAATGAGGGGTATGGCTACACCTTC.

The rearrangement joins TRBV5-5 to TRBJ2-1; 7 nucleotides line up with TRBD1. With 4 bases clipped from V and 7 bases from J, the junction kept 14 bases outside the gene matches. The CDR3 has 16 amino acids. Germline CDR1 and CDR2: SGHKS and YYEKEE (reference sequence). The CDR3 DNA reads TGTGCCAGCAGCACACCACAGGGGACGGCGTTAAATGAGCAGTTCTTC. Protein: CASSTPQGTALNEQFF.

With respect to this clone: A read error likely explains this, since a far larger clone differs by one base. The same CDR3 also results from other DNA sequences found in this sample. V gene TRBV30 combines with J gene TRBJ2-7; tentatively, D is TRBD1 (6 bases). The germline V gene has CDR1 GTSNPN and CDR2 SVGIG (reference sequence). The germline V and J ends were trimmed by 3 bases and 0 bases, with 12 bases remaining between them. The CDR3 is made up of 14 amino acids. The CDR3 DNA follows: TGTGCCTGGAGCGTACTCAGGGGCTCCTACGAGCAGTACTTC. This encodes CAWSVLRGSYEQYF.

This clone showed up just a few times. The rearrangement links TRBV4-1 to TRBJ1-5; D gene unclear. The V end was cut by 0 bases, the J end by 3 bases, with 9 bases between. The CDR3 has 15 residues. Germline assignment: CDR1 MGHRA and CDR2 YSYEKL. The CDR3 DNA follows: TGCGCCAGCAGCCAAGATGGGCAGCTCAATCAGCCCCAGCATTTT. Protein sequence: CASSQDGQLNQPQHF.

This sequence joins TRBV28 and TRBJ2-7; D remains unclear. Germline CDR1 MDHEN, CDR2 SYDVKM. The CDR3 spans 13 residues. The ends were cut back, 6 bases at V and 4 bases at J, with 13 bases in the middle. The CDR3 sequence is CASSPARLYEQYF. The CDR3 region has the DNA TGTGCCAGCAGCCCGGCTAGACTTTACGAGCAGTACTTC.

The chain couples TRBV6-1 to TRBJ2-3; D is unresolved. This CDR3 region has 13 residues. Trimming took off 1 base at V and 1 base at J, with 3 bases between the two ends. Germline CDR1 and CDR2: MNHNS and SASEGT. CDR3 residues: CASSEVGTDTQYF. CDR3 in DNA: TGTGCCAGCAGTGAAGTCGGCACAGATACGCAGTATTTT.

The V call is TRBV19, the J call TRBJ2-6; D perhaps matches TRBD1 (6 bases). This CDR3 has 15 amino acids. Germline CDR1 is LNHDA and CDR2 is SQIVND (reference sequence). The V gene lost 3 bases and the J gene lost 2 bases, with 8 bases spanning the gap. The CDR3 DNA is TGTGCCAGTAGTATTGGGGGCACTGGGGCCAACGTCCTGACTTTC. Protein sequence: CASSIGGTGANVLTF. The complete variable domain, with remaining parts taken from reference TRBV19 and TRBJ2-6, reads DGGITQSPKYLFRKEGQNVTLSCEQNLNHDAMYWYRQDPGQGLRLIYYSQIVNDFQKGDIAEGYSVSREKKESFPLTVTSAQKNPTAFYLCASSIGGTGANVLTFGAGSRLTVL.

CDR3 region: CASSSGTVWDTQYF. In DNA, the CDR3 is TGTGCCAGTAGTTCTGGGACGGTGTGGGATACGCAGTATTTT. The genes are TRBV19 and TRBJ2-3; D is perhaps TRBD1 or TRBD2 (5 bases each). Germline V gene lookup returns CDR1 LNHDA and CDR2 SQIVND (reference sequence). The CDR3 is 14 residues long. V lost 5 bases to trimming and J lost 6 bases, with 15 bases between them. The full variable domain, rest sourced from reference TRBV19 and TRBJ2-3, is DGGITQSPKYLFRKEGQNVTLSCEQNLNHDAMYWYRQDPGQGLRLIYYSQIVNDFQKGDIAEGYSVSREKKESFPLTVTSAQKNPTAFYLCASSSGTVWDTQYFGPGTRLTVL.

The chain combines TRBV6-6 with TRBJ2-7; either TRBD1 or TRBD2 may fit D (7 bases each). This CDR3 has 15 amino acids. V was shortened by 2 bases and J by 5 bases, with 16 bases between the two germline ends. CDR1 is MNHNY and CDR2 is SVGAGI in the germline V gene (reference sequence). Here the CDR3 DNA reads TGTGCCAGCAGTTACGGTTCAGGGGGGGTCCACGAGCAGTACTTC. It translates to CASSYGSGGVHEQYF.

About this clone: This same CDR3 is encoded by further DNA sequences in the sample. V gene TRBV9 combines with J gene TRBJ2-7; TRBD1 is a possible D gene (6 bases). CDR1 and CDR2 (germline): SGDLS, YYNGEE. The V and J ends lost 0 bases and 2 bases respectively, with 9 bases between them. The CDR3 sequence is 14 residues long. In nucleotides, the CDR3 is TGTGCCAGCAGCGTAGGGGCAGGGGCCTACGAGCAGTACTTC. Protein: CASSVGAGAYEQYF.

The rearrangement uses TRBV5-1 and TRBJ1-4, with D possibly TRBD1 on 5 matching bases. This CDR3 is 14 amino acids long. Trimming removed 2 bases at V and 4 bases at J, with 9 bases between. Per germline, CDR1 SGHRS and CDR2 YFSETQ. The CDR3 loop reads CASSFGAVNEKLFF. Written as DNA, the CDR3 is TGCGCCAGCAGCTTCGGGGCGGTTAATGAAAAACTGTTTTTT.

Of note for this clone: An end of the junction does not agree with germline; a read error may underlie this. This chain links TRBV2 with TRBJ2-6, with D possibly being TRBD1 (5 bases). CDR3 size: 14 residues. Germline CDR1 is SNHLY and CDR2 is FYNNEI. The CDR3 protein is CASLFFSGANVQTF. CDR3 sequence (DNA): TGTGCCAGCCTCTTTTTCTCTGGGGCCAACGTCCAGACTTTC.

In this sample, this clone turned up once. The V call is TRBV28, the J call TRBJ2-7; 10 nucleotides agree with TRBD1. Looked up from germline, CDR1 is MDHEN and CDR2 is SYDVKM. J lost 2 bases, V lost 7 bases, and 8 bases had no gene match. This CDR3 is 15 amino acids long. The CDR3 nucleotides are TGTGCCAGCACCCCCCCGGGACAGGGGACCTACGAGCAGTACTTC. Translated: CASTPPGQGTYEQYF.

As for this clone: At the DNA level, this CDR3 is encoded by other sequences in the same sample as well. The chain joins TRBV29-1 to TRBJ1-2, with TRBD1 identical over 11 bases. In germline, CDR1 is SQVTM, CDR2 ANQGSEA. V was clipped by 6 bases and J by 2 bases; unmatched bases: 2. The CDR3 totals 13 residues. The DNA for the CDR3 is TGCAGCGTCGGGACAGGGGGGAACTATGGCTACACCTTC. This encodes CSVGTGGNYGYTF.

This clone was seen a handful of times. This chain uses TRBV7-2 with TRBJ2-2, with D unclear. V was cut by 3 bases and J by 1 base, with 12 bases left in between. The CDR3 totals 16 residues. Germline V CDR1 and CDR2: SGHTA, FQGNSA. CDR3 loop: CASSFTGPKNTGELFF. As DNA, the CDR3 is TGTGCCAGCAGCTTTACCGGGCCGAAGAACACCGGGGAGCTGTTTTTT.

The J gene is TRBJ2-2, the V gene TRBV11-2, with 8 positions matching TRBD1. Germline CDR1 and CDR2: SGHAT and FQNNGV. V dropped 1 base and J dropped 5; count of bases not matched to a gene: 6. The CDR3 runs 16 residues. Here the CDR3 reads CASSLGSGGATGELFF. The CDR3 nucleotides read TGTGCCAGCAGCTTAGGGTCAGGGGGCGCGACCGGGGAGCTGTTTTTT.

The CDR3 loop reads CASSIGQPNEKLFF. The CDR3 region has the DNA TGTGCCAGTAGTATTGGACAGCCTAATGAAAAACTGTTTTTT. The gene calls are TRBV19 and TRBJ1-4, with a possible D match to TRBD1 (6 bases). Germline CDR1 and CDR2: LNHDA and SQIVND (reference sequence). The ends were cut back, 3 bases at V and 3 bases at J, with 8 bases in the middle. The CDR3 runs to 14 residues.